This T cell receptor (beta chain) was profiled in a study of molecular identifiers for immune sequencing clone quantification. About this clonotype itself: Its antigen is unknown.

Study-level findings and limits: Jurkat TCR RNA from one cell was spiked into about a million naive cells, and it was reportedly detectable there.

TCRdb passed the PCR reads through MiXCR, listing each CDR3 protein once. This sample yields hundreds of thousands of distinct CDR3 sequences, of which about 25% are seen a single time; about 0.8% belongs to the top ten. Per germline, CDR1 SEHNR and CDR2 FQNEAQ (reference sequence). V lost 2 bases to trimming and J lost 10 bases, with 11 bases between them. The CDR3 loop spans 12 amino acids. This chain links TRBV7-9 with TRBJ1-1; possible D gene TRBD1, 5 bases. This receptor was identified in a human donor in good health. Some libraries in this study had Jurkat cell RNA spiked in. The material sequenced was naive CD8+ T cells from blood, with Jurkat cell RNA spiked in. This sample's subset: FACS-sorted CD8+CD4-CCR7+CD45RA+ naive T cells. The chain's CDR3 is CASSLNRRGAFF. CDR3 bases: TGTGCCAGCAGCTTAAATCGTAGGGGAGCTTTCTTT.